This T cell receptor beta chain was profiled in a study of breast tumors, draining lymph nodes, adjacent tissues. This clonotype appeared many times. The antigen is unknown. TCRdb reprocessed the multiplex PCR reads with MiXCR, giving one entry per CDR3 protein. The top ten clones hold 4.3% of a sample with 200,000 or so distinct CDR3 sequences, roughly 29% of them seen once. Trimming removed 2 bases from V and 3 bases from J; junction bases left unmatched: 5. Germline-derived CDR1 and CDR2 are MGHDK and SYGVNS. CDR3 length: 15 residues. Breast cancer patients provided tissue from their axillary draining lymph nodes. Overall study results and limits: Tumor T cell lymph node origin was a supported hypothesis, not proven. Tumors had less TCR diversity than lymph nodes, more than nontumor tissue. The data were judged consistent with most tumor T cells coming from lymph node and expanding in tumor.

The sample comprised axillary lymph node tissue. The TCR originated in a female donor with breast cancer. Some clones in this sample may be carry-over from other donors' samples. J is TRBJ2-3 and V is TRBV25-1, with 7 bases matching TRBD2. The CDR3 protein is CASSERSGVTDTQYF. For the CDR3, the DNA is TGTGCCAGCAGTGAAAGGAGCGGGGTTACAGATACGCAGTATTTT. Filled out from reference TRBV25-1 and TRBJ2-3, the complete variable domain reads EADIYQTPRYLVIGTGKKITLECSQTMGHDKMYWYQQDPGMELHLIHYSYGVNSTEKGDLSSESTVSRIRTEHFPLTLESARPSHTSQYLCASSERSGVTDTQYFGPGTRLTVL.